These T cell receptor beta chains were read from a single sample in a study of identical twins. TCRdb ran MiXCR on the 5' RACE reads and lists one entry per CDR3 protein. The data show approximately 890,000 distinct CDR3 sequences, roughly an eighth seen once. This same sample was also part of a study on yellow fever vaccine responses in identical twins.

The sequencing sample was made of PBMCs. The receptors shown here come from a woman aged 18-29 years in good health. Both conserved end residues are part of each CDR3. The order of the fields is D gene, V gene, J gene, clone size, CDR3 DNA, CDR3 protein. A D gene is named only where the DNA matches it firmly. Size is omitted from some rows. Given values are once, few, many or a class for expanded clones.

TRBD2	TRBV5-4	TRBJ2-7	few	TGTGCCAGCAGCTTGGGGCGGGAGCTCTCCTACGAGCAGTACTTC	CASSLGRELSYEQYF
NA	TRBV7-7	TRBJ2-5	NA	TGTGCCAGCAGCCCAACAAGAACACGGGAGACCCAGTACTTC	CASSPTRTRETQYF
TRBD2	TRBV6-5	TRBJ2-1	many	TGTGCCAGCAGTTCCCCGCGGACTAGCGGGGCCTACAATGAGCAGTTCTTC	CASSSPRTSGAYNEQFF
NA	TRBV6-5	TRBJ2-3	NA	TGTGCCAGCAGTTACTCTCGAGGGGGGGAGGGCCGCACAGATACGCAGTATTTT	CASSYSRGGEGRTDTQYF
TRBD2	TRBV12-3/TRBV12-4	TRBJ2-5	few	TGTGCCAGCGTCGGGGGAGCGGGAGATCAAGAGACCCAGTACTTC	CASVGGAGDQETQYF
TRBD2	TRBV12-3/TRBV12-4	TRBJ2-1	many	TGTGCCAGCAGTCCACGGGGCGGGGGGTACAATGAGCAGTTCTTC	CASSPRGGGYNEQFF
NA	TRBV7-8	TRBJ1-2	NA	TGTGCCAGCAGCTTACAAGGACAGATAGCTAACTATGGCTACACCTTC	CASSLQGQIANYGYTF
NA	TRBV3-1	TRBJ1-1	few	TGTGCCAGCAGCCAAGGGGACCTGGGGACTGAAGCTTTCTTT	CASSQGDLGTEAFF
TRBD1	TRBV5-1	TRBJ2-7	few	TGCGCCAGCAGCCGGGACAGGGGCACCGCCCAGCAGTACTTC	CASSRDRGTAQQYF
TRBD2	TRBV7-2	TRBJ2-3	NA	TGTGCCAGCAGACTATATAGCGGGGCCTCCCCAGATACGCAGTATTTT	CASRLYSGASPDTQYF
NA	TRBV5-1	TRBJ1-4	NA	TGCGCCAGCAGCTCGGAACAGGGTGCTAATGAAAAACTGTTTTTT	CASSSEQGANEKLFF
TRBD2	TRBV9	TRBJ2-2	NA	TGTGCCAGCAGCGCCGTACTAGCGGCGAACACCGGGGAGCTGTTTTTT	CASSAVLAANTGELFF
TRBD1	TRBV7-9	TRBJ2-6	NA	TGTGCCAGCAGCTCGGGACAGGGGAGATCTGGGGCCAACGTCCTGACTTTC	CASSSGQGRSGANVLTF
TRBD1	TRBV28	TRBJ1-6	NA	TGTGCCAGCACCGGGCGGGGACAGGGGAATTCACCCCTCCACTTT	CASTGRGQGNSPLHF
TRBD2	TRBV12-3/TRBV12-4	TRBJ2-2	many	TGTGCCAGCAGTTTCCCTGGACTAGCGGGGATCACCGGGGAGCTGTTTTTT	CASSFPGLAGITGELFF
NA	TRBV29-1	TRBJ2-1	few	TGCAGCGTTGGAGCCGCGGGGAGCATCGCCGGGGATGAGCAGTTCTTC	CSVGAAGSIAGDEQFF
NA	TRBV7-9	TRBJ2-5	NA	TGTGCCAGCAGCTTAGCGGACATACTGGGAGAGACCCAGTACTTC	CASSLADILGETQYF
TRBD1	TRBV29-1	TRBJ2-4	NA	TGCAGCGTTGAATCGGACAGGGGGCGTTTCAACATTCAGTACTTC	CSVESDRGRFNIQYF
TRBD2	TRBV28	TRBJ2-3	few	TGTGCCAGCAGTCTTCCGGGACTAGCGCCTAGCACAGATACGCAGTATTTT	CASSLPGLAPSTDTQYF
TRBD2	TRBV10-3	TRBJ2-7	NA	TGTGCCATCAGTGGAGGTAGCGGGAGTGTATACGAGCAGTACTTC	CAISGGSGSVYEQYF
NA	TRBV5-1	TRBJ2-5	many	TGTGCCAGCAGCCTGGGAGGAGGTCGAGAGACCCAGTACTTC	CASSLGGGRETQYF
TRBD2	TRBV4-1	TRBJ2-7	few	TGCGCCAGCAGCCAAGTCTCTAGCGGGTATTACGAGCAGTACTTC	CASSQVSSGYYEQYF
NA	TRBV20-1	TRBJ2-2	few	TGCAGTGCTAGAGATCCACGGACCACCGGGGAGCTGTTTTTT	CSARDPRTTGELFF